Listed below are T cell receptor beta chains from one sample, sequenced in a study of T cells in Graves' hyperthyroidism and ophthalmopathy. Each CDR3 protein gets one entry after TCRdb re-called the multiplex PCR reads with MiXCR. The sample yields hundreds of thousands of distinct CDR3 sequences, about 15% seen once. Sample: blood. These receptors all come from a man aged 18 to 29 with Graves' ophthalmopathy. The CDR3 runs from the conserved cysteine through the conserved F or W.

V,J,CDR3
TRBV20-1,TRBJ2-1,CSARTLAGKNEQFF
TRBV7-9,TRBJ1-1,CASSEGTNTEAFF
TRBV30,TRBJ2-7,CASWTGNINEQYF
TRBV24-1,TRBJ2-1,CATSGGQTRVNEQFF
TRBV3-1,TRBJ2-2,CASSPITDNTGELFF
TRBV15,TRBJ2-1,CATSPHLASGMNNEQFF
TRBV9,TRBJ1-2,CASSVESQGNYGYTF
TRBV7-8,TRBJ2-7,CASGLAPGSYEQYF
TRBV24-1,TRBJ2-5,CATSVGGGASGAEETQYF
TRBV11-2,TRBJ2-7,CASSPKTSGGEQYF
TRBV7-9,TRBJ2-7,CASSHLAGGNYEQYF
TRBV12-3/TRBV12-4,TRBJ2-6,CASSLEGPGANVLTF
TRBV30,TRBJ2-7,CAWSFRGSYEQYF
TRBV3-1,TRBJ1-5,CASSQDGGRSNQPQHF
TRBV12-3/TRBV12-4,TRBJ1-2,CASSPQTGTSYGYTF
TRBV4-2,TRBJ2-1,CASSQGVGTSGHNEQFF
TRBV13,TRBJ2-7,CASRLSGGSRYEQYF
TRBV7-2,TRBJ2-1,CASSLVVGTYNEQFF
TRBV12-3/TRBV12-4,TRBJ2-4,CASSPALGTSGNPFKNIQYF
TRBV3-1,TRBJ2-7,CASSPWTGKGEQYF
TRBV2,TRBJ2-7,CASSEGILIPEQYF
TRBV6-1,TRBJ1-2,CASSESPRRADGYTF
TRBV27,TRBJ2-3,CASSRTSGGAPGTQYF
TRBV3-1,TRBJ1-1,CASSPSGGIMNTEAFF
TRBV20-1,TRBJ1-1,CSARDRGRGHMNTEAFF
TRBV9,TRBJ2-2,CASSVEYGELFF
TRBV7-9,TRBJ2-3,CASSLWSGYSGRALDTQYF
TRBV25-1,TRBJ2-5,CASSPRRERRWETQYF
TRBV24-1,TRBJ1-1,CATKGKNTEAFF
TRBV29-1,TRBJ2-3,CSVSLYTSTDTQYF
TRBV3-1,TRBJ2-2,CASSQAGSTGELFF
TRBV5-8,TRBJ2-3,CASSQPPGYSTDTQYF